This TCR beta chain was documented in a study of cytomegalovirus exposure and HLA in healthy donors. With regard to this clone: What it binds is unknown.

PCR involved 60 Vbeta and 13 Jbeta primers. Libraries were prepared by immunoSEQ multiplex PCR; TCRdb keeps only in-frame clonotypes and omits some of them. This table has about 170,000 clones, 80% appearing once. The CDR3 is 16 residues long. The germline V gene encodes CDR1 SEHNR and CDR2 FQNEAQ (reference sequence). The V segment lost 1 base and the J segment 2 bases; nucleotides outside the gene matches: 4. Findings and limits, study-wide: For most TCR sequences rarity was the rule, although some public TCRs occurred in many donors.

This receptor was identified in a woman aged 45-65 years in good health and CMV-seropositive. V is TRBV7-9 and J is TRBJ2-1, with TRBD2 identical over 8 bases. What was sequenced was PBMCs. The chain's CDR3 is CASSLGAGGPYNEQFF. Here the CDR3 DNA reads TGTGCCAGCAGCTTAGGGGCGGGAGGACCCTACAATGAGCAGTTCTTC.